The next 14 T cell receptor beta chains were all read from a single sample in a study of blood T cells in healthy people across ages. A sample-barcoded 5' primer and a J-beta primer mix were used in a second PCR of roughly 6 to 11 cycles. TCRdb re-called the 5' RACE reads with MiXCR, one entry per CDR3 protein. In the table there are roughly 720,000 distinct CDR3 sequences, 53% of which are singletons. Sequenced sample: blood. These receptors all come from a man older than 75 in good health.

A few counts support this clonotype. The chain has TRBV9 and TRBJ2-1; 13 bases are a match to TRBD2. The trim removed 3 bases at V and 7 bases at J, leaving 7 bases unmatched. Germline V lookup: CDR1 SGDLS, CDR2 YYNGEE. This CDR3 region has 16 residues. The CDR3 DNA follows: TGTGCCAGCAGCGCGCGATGGGGACTAGCGGGAAATGAGCAGTTCTTC. It encodes CASSARWGLAGNEQFF.

The chain joins TRBV20-1 to TRBJ2-4; the D gene is possibly TRBD2 (5 bases). V was clipped by 0 bases and J by 13 bases, with 16 bases between them. CDR3 length: 13 residues. Germline CDR1 reads DFQATT; CDR2 reads SNEGSKA (reference sequence). CDR3 region: CSARDTMRREQYF. The CDR3 coding sequence is TGCAGTGCTAGAGATACTATGCGAAGGGAGCAGTACTTC.

This clonotype turned up a few times. The chain employs TRBV29-1 and TRBJ2-3; possibly TRBD2 for D (5 bases). The CDR3 runs 13 residues. V shed 6 bases and J shed 2 bases, with 12 bases lying between them. The V gene's germline CDR1 is SQVTM and CDR2 ANQGSEA. In DNA, the CDR3 is TGCAGCGTAACGCGGGCGATCACAGATACGCAGTATTTT. Amino acids: CSVTRAITDTQYF.

This chain joins TRBV20-1 and TRBJ1-2; 7 bases agree with TRBD1. The V and J ends lost 6 bases and 3 bases, in that order; junction bases with no gene match: 7. The CDR3 runs 13 residues. From germline, CDR1 is DFQATT and CDR2 SNEGSKA (reference sequence). Here the CDR3 reads CSAIKTGHYGYTF. The CDR3 region has the DNA TGCAGTGCCATTAAGACAGGGCACTATGGCTACACCTTC.

In its sample, this clonotype was seen once. This chain links TRBV3-1 with TRBJ2-5, with 13 nucleotides matching TRBD2. V was pared by 8 bases and J by 6 bases, with 9 bases of the junction left unmatched. The CDR3 spans 15 residues. Germline V gene lookup returns CDR1 LGHDT and CDR2 YNNKEL (reference sequence). This chain's CDR3 is CASGLRTSGSKTQYF. The CDR3, as DNA: TGTGCCAGCGGTCTGCGGACTAGCGGGAGTAAGACCCAGTACTTC.

This clonotype is a singleton in its sample. CDR3 residues: CSATTGGGYSYTEAFF. CDR3 DNA: TGCAGTGCTACGACAGGGGGCGGGTATTCGTACACTGAAGCTTTCTTT. This chain connects TRBV20-1 to TRBJ1-1; TRBD1 matches at 10 bases. From germline, CDR1 is DFQATT and CDR2 SNEGSKA (reference sequence). Germline trimming cut 4 bases from V and 3 bases from J; bases unmatched to any gene: 11. This CDR3 is 16 amino acids long.

The table lists this clonotype with a few counts. This chain uses TRBV7-9 with TRBJ2-1; the match to TRBD1 covers 7 bases. Germline CDR1 reads SEHNR; CDR2 reads FQNEAQ (reference sequence). The length of the CDR3 is 15 residues. The V and J ends lost 1 base and 2 bases, in that order; junction bases with no gene match: 2. The DNA of the CDR3 is TGTGCCAGCAGCTTAGGGGACAGTCCCTACAATGAGCAGTTCTTC. It is translated as CASSLGDSPYNEQFF.

This clonotype was recorded a few times. The J gene is TRBJ2-3, the V gene TRBV5-1, with TRBD2 matching over 12 bases. Germline CDR1 and CDR2: SGHRS and YFSETQ. The CDR3 length is 15 residues. V gave up 3 bases and J gave up 14 bases; unmatched junction bases: 13. CDR3 sequence (DNA): TGCGCCAGCAGCTCCGGACTAGCGGGAAGCAGATACGCGTATTTT. This gives the protein CASSSGLAGSRYAYF.

This clonotype occurred a few times. The chain has TRBV9 and TRBJ2-7, with a tentative D call TRBD1 (6 bases). Germline CDR1 SGDLS, CDR2 YYNGEE. CDR3 length equals 14 residues. Trimming shortened V by 6 bases and J by 0 bases, and 13 bases separated the two germline ends. The chain's CDR3 is CASTRDRSSYEQYF. CDR3 in DNA: TGTGCCAGCACCAGAGACAGGAGCTCCTACGAGCAGTACTTC.

This clonotype was detected only once. The chain links TRBV2 to TRBJ2-7; 7 nucleotides agree with TRBD1. The germline V gene has CDR1 SNHLY and CDR2 FYNNEI. V lost 6 bases to trimming and J lost 3 bases; unmatched junction nucleotides: 8. This CDR3 is 14 amino acids long. CDR3 residues: CASREGQIIYEQYF. The CDR3 bases are TGTGCCAGCAGAGAGGGACAGATCATCTACGAGCAGTACTTC.

This chain connects TRBV6-6 to TRBJ1-6, with TRBD1 matching over 9 bases. The V gene end was trimmed by 6 bases and the J gene end by 10 bases; junction bases not matched to a gene: 7. There are 14 residues in the CDR3. Germline-derived CDR1 and CDR2 are MNHNY and SVGAGI (reference sequence). The CDR3 nucleotides read TGTGCCAGCAGCTCGACAGGGGGAAGGTCACCCCTCCACTTT. Protein product: CASSSTGGRSPLHF.

The CDR3 region is CASREPGNYGYTF. The CDR3 DNA follows: TGTGCCAGCAGGGAGCCAGGGAACTATGGCTACACCTTC. The chain couples TRBV2 to TRBJ1-2, with D tentatively TRBD1 (5 bases). Trimming removed 6 bases from V and 2 bases from J, with 10 bases in between. Germline loops: CDR1 SNHLY, CDR2 FYNNEI. The CDR3 is made up of 13 amino acids.

The chain joins TRBV2 to TRBJ2-7; 9 positions agree with TRBD2. This CDR3 has 15 residues. In germline, CDR1 is SNHLY, CDR2 FYNNEI. J gave up 1 base and V 5 bases, and 6 bases lay outside the gene matches. This CDR3 is CASSKQTSGSYEQYF. As DNA, the CDR3 is TGTGCCAGCAGTAAACAGACTAGCGGATCCTACGAGCAGTACTTC. The full variable domain, rest sourced from reference TRBV2 and TRBJ2-7, is EPEVTQTPSHQVTQMGQEVILRCVPISNHLYFYWYRQILGQKVEFLVSFYNNEISEKSEIFDDQFSVERPDGSNFTLKIRSTKLEDSAMYFCASSKQTSGSYEQYFGPGTRLTVT.

The genes are TRBV20-1 and TRBJ2-1; D tentatively fits TRBD1 or TRBD2 (6 bases each). Germline CDR1 is DFQATT and CDR2 is SNEGSKA (reference sequence). Trimming took 0 bases from V and 8 from J, leaving 17 bases between them. The length of the CDR3 is 15 residues. CDR3 residues: CSAREGTSRGDEQFF. The CDR3, as DNA: TGCAGTGCTAGAGAGGGGACTTCGAGGGGGGATGAGCAGTTCTTC.